The 28 T cell receptor beta chains below were found in one sample sequenced in a study of T cells in Graves' hyperthyroidism and ophthalmopathy. What was amplified from RNA transcripts were TCR beta CDR3 regions. HTBI primers drove first-round RT-PCR of the TCR CDR3. TCRdb reprocessed the multiplex PCR reads with MiXCR, giving one entry per CDR3 protein. This table holds 730,000 or so distinct CDR3 sequences, around 19% found once. The sample was blood. All receptors derive from a woman between 45 and 60 years old with Graves' hyperthyroidism that later progressed to Graves' ophthalmopathy.

V usage is TRBV19 and J usage is TRBJ2-7, with 7 bases that match TRBD1. The CDR3 has 13 residues. V gave up 6 bases and J gave up 7 bases; unmatched junction bases: 9. The germline CDR1 and CDR2 sequences are LNHDA and SQIVND (reference sequence). The CDR3 here is CASSISGTEEQYF. Here the CDR3 DNA reads TGTGCCAGTAGCATCTCCGGGACAGAAGAGCAGTACTTC.

This clonotype was counted only a few times. The chain joins TRBV6-1 to TRBJ2-5; 9 nucleotides match TRBD2. From germline, CDR1 is MNHNS and CDR2 SASEGT. After removal of 6 bases from V and 2 bases from J, the junction contained 10 bases not matched to a gene. The length of the CDR3 is 16 residues. Written as DNA, the CDR3 is TGTGCCAGCAGCCGAATAGCGGGGGCGATACAAGAGACCCAGTACTTC. Its translation: CASSRIAGAIQETQYF.

This clonotype was seen a few times. This chain joins TRBV12-3 or TRBV12-4 and TRBJ2-3; the D gene is possibly TRBD2 (6 bases). The CDR3 has 16 residues. The V end was cut by 2 bases, the J end by 0 bases, with 12 bases between. The CDR3 DNA is TGTGCCAGCAGTTTAAGGGACTTGTGGAGCACAGATACGCAGTATTTT. The encoded protein is CASSLRDLWSTDTQYF.

The CDR3 protein is CAISGVTSPDTQYF. CDR3 bases: TGTGCCATCAGTGGGGTGACTAGCCCAGATACGCAGTATTTT. The chain employs TRBV10-3 and TRBJ2-3; 7 positions agree with TRBD2. This CDR3 has 14 residues. Looked up from germline, CDR1 is ENHRY and CDR2 is SYGVKD. Germline trimming cut 4 bases from V and 4 bases from J; bases unmatched to any gene: 5.

This clonotype was counted a few times. The chain links TRBV10-3 to TRBJ1-1; the D gene is possibly TRBD1 (5 bases). The CDR3 has 14 residues. Germline CDR1 ENHRY, CDR2 SYGVKD. With 4 bases removed from V and 6 bases from J, the gap between germline ends came to 15 bases. The DNA for the CDR3 is TGTGCCATCAGTGGGGGCAGCGAGGTCCCTGAAGCTTTCTTT. It yields the protein CAISGGSEVPEAFF.

In this sample, this clonotype turned up many times. The CDR3 nucleotides are TGTGCCAGCAGCCAAGAAGGGCGGGTAGCGGCAGATACGCAGTATTTT. Translation: CASSQEGRVAADTQYF. The chain carries TRBV3-1 and TRBJ2-3; the D gene is possibly TRBD2 (6 bases). The CDR3 loop spans 16 amino acids. Per the germline V gene, CDR1 is LGHDT and CDR2 is YNNKEL (reference sequence). V gave up 0 bases and J gave up 4 bases, with 14 bases separating them.

This clonotype was picked up a small number of times. The V call is TRBV20-1, the J call TRBJ2-3; D uncertain. Trimming removed 2 bases at V and 0 bases at J, with 12 bases between. This CDR3 spans 15 amino acids. The germline V gene encodes CDR1 DFQATT and CDR2 SNEGSKA (reference sequence). In DNA form, the CDR3 reads TGCAGTGCTAGATCCCCGGCCTTAAGCACAGATACGCAGTATTTT. It translates to CSARSPALSTDTQYF.

The chain carries TRBV4-1 and TRBJ2-7, with D hard to call. This CDR3 contains 16 residues. Germline CDR1 is MGHRA and CDR2 is YSYEKL. V lost 0 bases to trimming and J lost 3 bases, with 15 bases between them. CDR3 DNA sequence: TGCGCCAGCAGCCAAGATTCGGGCTTTTACATCTACGAGCAGTACTTC. It specifies CASSQDSGFYIYEQYF.

This clonotype was recorded a few times. The chain links TRBV30 to TRBJ1-2; D unresolved. The CDR3 runs 13 residues. V was cut by 0 bases and J by 4 bases, with 9 bases left in between. CDR1 and CDR2 from the germline V gene are GTSNPN and SVGIG (reference sequence). CDR3 amino acids: CAWSVASLYGYTF. CDR3 in DNA: TGTGCCTGGAGTGTAGCAAGCCTCTATGGCTACACCTTC.

This chain connects TRBV14 to TRBJ1-1, with 11 bases matching TRBD1. The CDR3 extends over 18 amino acids. In germline, CDR1 is SGHDN, CDR2 FVKESK. The V gene end was trimmed by 0 bases and the J gene end by 3 bases; junction bases not matched to a gene: 9. The CDR3 region is CASSQDPGQGVGDTEAFF. CDR3 sequence (DNA): TGTGCCAGCAGCCAAGATCCGGGACAGGGGGTCGGTGACACTGAAGCTTTCTTT. The full variable domain, its missing parts supplied by reference TRBV14 and TRBJ1-1, is EAGVTQFPSHSVIEKGQTVTLRCDPISGHDNLYWYRRVMGKEIKFLLHFVKESKQDESGMPNNRFLAERTGGTYSTLKVQPAELEDSGVYFCASSQDPGQGVGDTEAFFGQGTRLTVV.

This clonotype was counted between two and nine times. The V and J genes are TRBV6-1 and TRBJ2-5; perhaps D is TRBD1 or TRBD2 (6 bases each). This CDR3 contains 15 residues. CDR1 is MNHNS, CDR2 SASEGT, per germline. Trimming took 7 bases from V and 5 from J, leaving 20 bases between them. This chain's CDR3 is CASTLGVGGAETQYF. The CDR3 region has the DNA TGTGCCAGCACCCTAGGGGTGGGGGGCGCGGAGACCCAGTACTTC.

This clonotype was recorded at least ten times. V is TRBV12-3 or TRBV12-4 and J is TRBJ1-2, with 8 bases aligning to TRBD1. The junction had 12 bases not matched to a gene; V was cut back by 6 bases and J by 6 bases. CDR3 size: 15 residues. CDR3: CASSGLQGVGNGYTF. Written as DNA, the CDR3 is TGTGCCAGCAGCGGGTTACAGGGGGTGGGCAATGGCTACACCTTC.

V usage is TRBV7-9 and J usage is TRBJ1-1; D remains ambiguous. Germline CDR1 reads SEHNR; CDR2 reads FQNEAQ (reference sequence). This CDR3 is 10 amino acids long. V was shortened by 3 bases and J by 9 bases, with 5 bases between the two germline ends. The CDR3 loop is CASSFTKAFF. The CDR3 nucleotides read TGTGCCAGCAGCTTTACTAAAGCTTTCTTT.

This chain links TRBV9 with TRBJ1-1, with 8 bases aligning to TRBD1. The CDR3 runs 15 residues. The junction had 8 bases not matched to a gene; V was cut back by 3 bases and J by 4 bases. The germline V gene encodes CDR1 SGDLS and CDR2 YYNGEE. CDR3 nucleotides: TGTGCCAGCAGCGGCCGACAGGGGCTGAGCACTGAAGCTTTCTTT. This gives the protein CASSGRQGLSTEAFF.

This clonotype occurred a few times. This CDR3 is CASSPPGSPQYF. The CDR3 DNA sequence: TGTGCCAGCAGTCCCCCTGGGTCCCCCCAGTACTTC. The chain combines TRBV12-3 or TRBV12-4 with TRBJ2-5; D ambiguous. The CDR3 extends over 12 amino acids. V was trimmed by 5 bases and J by 9 bases, leaving 13 bases between them.

This rearrangement joins TRBV5-5 to TRBJ1-4; possibly TRBD1 for D (6 bases). The CDR3 sequence is 15 residues long. CDR1 is SGHKS and CDR2 is YYEKEE in the germline V gene (reference sequence). Trimming stripped 1 base from V and 6 bases from J, with 13 bases between. The CDR3 nucleotides read TGTGCCAGCAGCTTGACCGGGACACGTCATGAAAAACTGTTTTTT. It specifies CASSLTGTRHEKLFF.

The chain uses TRBV6-1 and TRBJ2-7; D ambiguous. CDR1 MNHNS and CDR2 SASEGT come from the germline V gene. V lost 6 bases and J 3 bases, leaving 12 bases between the germline ends. The CDR3 length is 13 residues. The CDR3 sequence is CASRRTSGYEQYF. In DNA form, the CDR3 reads TGTGCCAGCAGGCGGACGTCTGGCTACGAGCAGTACTTC.

This clonotype was seen repeatedly, ten times or more. The chain links TRBV12-3 or TRBV12-4 to TRBJ1-1, with D uncertain. This CDR3 comprises 13 residues. V was clipped by 8 bases and J by 0 bases, with 10 bases between them. The CDR3 nucleotides are TGTGCCAGCGGTAACACTATGAACACTGAAGCTTTCTTT. Encoded protein: CASGNTMNTEAFF.

This clonotype was observed a few times. The chain links TRBV29-1 to TRBJ2-1, with 14 bases identical to TRBD2. With 6 bases clipped from V and 3 bases from J, the junction kept 4 bases outside the gene matches. Germline CDR1 and CDR2: SQVTM and ANQGSEA. The CDR3 is 15 residues long. CDR3 in DNA: TGCAGCGTGGGACTAGCGGGGGCCAGCTACAATGAGCAGTTCTTC. This gives the protein CSVGLAGASYNEQFF.

This clonotype has at least ten counts. The V gene is TRBV3-1, the J gene TRBJ1-1, with a weak D call TRBD1 (5 bases). V lost 0 bases and J 3 bases, leaving 8 bases between the germline ends. Germline V gene sequence: CDR1 LGHDT, CDR2 YNNKEL (reference sequence). This CDR3 is built from 14 residues. The CDR3 reads CASSQEPGHTEAFF. The CDR3 DNA reads TGTGCCAGCAGCCAAGAGCCGGGACACACTGAAGCTTTCTTT.

The V call is TRBV27, the J call TRBJ2-4; no clear D. The CDR3 is made up of 15 amino acids. Germline V gene lookup returns CDR1 MNHEY and CDR2 SMNVEV (reference sequence). The ends were cut back, 4 bases at V and 0 bases at J, with 10 bases in the middle. The CDR3 nucleotides are TGTGCCAGCAGTTCCAGGTTCCTAGCCAAAAACATTCAGTACTTC. It specifies CASSSRFLAKNIQYF.

Ten or more counts support this clonotype. The chain uses TRBV7-3 and TRBJ2-5; 9 bases fit TRBD2. Germline CDR1 reads SGHTA; CDR2 reads FQGTGA. After removal of 0 bases from V and 5 bases from J, the junction contained 4 bases not matched to a gene. The CDR3 runs 15 residues. The CDR3 is CASSLTRSGGETQYF. The CDR3 DNA reads as TGTGCCAGCAGCTTAACGAGAAGCGGGGGGGAGACCCAGTACTTC.

This chain links TRBV12-3 or TRBV12-4 with TRBJ1-1; D is perhaps TRBD1 (5 bases). The CDR3 is 15 amino acids. The V end lost 8 bases, the J end lost 2 bases, and 18 bases lay between the germline ends. The CDR3 protein is CASSPPAGSNTEAFF. CDR3 nucleotide sequence: TGTGCCAGCTCACCACCGGCAGGGAGCAACACTGAAGCTTTCTTT.

This clonotype was seen more than once but under ten times. The rearrangement uses TRBV4-1 and TRBJ2-5; a weak D match, TRBD1 (5 bases). V dropped 1 base and J dropped 2 bases, with 11 bases sitting between them. The CDR3 sequence is 15 residues long. Germline V gives CDR1 MGHRA, CDR2 YSYEKL. Here the CDR3 reads CASSQVGGAQETQYF. CDR3 coding DNA: TGCGCCAGCAGCCAAGTTGGTGGGGCTCAAGAGACCCAGTACTTC.

The gene calls are TRBV20-1 and TRBJ2-7, with TRBD1 as a possible D gene (6 bases). CDR1 DFQATT and CDR2 SNEGSKA come from the germline V gene (reference sequence). This CDR3 spans 12 amino acids. V was pared by 6 bases and J by 3 bases, with 12 bases between. The DNA for the CDR3 is TGCAGTGCCGGGGACATCGGCTACGAGCAGTACTTC. This translates into CSAGDIGYEQYF.

The chain employs TRBV10-3 and TRBJ2-5; D not certain. The CDR3 runs to 14 residues. CDR1 and CDR2 from the germline V gene are ENHRY and SYGVKD. Trimming stripped 0 bases from V and 3 bases from J, with 8 bases between. The CDR3 loop reads CAISESGSEETQYF. The CDR3, as DNA: TGTGCCATCAGTGAGTCGGGCAGTGAAGAGACCCAGTACTTC.

The CDR3 sequence is CASSLPRAGGGNEQFF. CDR3 coding DNA: TGTGCCAGCAGTCTCCCCCGAGCGGGGGGGGGGAATGAGCAGTTCTTC. The V and J genes are TRBV9 and TRBJ2-1; 10 bases map to TRBD2. The CDR3 length is 16 residues. V shed 5 bases, J shed 7 bases, and the junction held 12 bases outside the gene matches. CDR1 is SGDLS, CDR2 YYNGEE, per germline.

This clonotype has ten or more counts. This chain joins TRBV20-1 and TRBJ2-4; 11 bases fit TRBD1. Germline V gene data show CDR1 as DFQATT and CDR2 as SNEGSKA (reference sequence). The CDR3 spans 18 residues. J lost 1 base, V lost 8 bases, and 16 bases had no gene match. CDR3 DNA sequence: TGCAGTCTCCAGATGGGGACAGGGGGTGATGCGGCCAAAAACATTCAGTACTTC. Its protein product is CSLQMGTGGDAAKNIQYF.